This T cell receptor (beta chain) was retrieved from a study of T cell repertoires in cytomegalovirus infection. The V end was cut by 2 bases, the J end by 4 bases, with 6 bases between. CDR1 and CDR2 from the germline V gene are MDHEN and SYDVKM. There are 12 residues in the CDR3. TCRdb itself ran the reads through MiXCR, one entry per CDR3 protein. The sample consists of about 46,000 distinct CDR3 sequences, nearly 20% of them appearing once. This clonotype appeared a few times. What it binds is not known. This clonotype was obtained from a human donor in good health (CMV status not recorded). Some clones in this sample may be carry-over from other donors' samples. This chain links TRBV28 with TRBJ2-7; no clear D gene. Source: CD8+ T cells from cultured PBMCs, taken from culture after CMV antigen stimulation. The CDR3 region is CASSLMGYEQYF. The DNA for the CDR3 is TGTGCCAGCAGTTTAATGGGTTACGAGCAGTACTTC. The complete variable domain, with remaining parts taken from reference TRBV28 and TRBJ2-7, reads DVKVTQSSRYLVKRTGEKVFLECVQDMDHENMFWYRQDPGLGLRLIYFSYDVKMKEKGDIPEGYSVSREKKERFSLILESASTNQTSMYLCASSLMGYEQYFGPGTRLTVT.